The clone carrying this T cell receptor (beta chain) was seen repeatedly, ten times or more. This sample was taken from a study of T cells in Graves' hyperthyroidism and ophthalmopathy. Germline CDR1 SGDLS, CDR2 YYNGEE. With 6 bases removed from V and 4 bases from J, the gap between germline ends came to 13 bases. The CDR3 consists of 13 residues. Used for diagnoses were clinical symptoms, serum thyroxine and TRAb, thyroid ultrasound and orbital computed tomography. RNA transcripts were the template for amplifying TCR beta CDR3 regions. The HTBI set primed first-round TCR CDR3 RT-PCR. Each CDR3 protein is one row after TCRdb ran MiXCR on the multiplex PCR reads. The sample includes some 600,000 distinct CDR3 sequences, about 45% of them seen just once.

Sequencing was carried out using peripheral blood or thyroid tissue (not recorded which). This receptor was obtained from a woman aged 18 to 35 with Graves' hyperthyroidism. The V gene is TRBV9, the J gene TRBJ1-1, with D maybe TRBD1 (5 bases). CDR3 region: CASNPDGGTEAFF. The CDR3, as DNA: TGTGCCAGCAACCCGGACGGGGGCACTGAAGCTTTCTTT.